One sample yielded the 20 T cell receptor beta chains listed below, sequenced in a study of shared clonotypes between healthy human individuals. TCRdb keeps only in-frame clones here, not all; method: immunoSEQ multiplex PCR. This repertoire shows 2.5 million or so clones, roughly 92% found once; its top ten account for around 0.15%. What was sequenced was naive CD4+ T cells sorted from blood. Described subset: CD45RA+ positively selected. These receptors all come from a young man in good health.

This chain connects TRBV6-5 to TRBJ2-1, with D unclear. V gave up 2 bases and J gave up 6 bases, with 2 bases separating them. CDR1 and CDR2 from the germline V gene are MNHEY and SVGAGI. This CDR3 has 11 residues. The CDR3 nucleotides read TGTGCCAGCAGTTACGCCAATGAGCAGTTCTTC. Protein product: CASSYANEQFF.

Note on this clone: Different DNA sequences within this sample yield the same CDR3. The chain carries TRBV5-1 and TRBJ1-6, with 8 bases that match TRBD1. Germline trimming cut 0 bases from V and 7 bases from J; bases unmatched to any gene: 3. The CDR3 contains 15 residues. Per germline, CDR1 SGHRS and CDR2 YFSETQ. CDR3 in DNA: TGCGCCAGCAGCTTGGGGACAGGGAACAATTCACCCCTCCACTTT. Its protein is CASSLGTGNNSPLHF.

The rearrangement joins TRBV7-9 to TRBJ1-2; tentatively, D is TRBD1 (6 bases). Germline CDR1 SEHNR, CDR2 FQNEAQ (reference sequence). This CDR3 region has 14 residues. V was clipped by 4 bases and J by 1 base, with 10 bases between them. CDR3 nucleotides: TGTGCCAGCAGCTCCGGGACACTTAACTATGGCTACACCTTC. Encoded protein: CASSSGTLNYGYTF.

On this clone itself: The same CDR3 also results from other DNA sequences found in this sample. The rearrangement uses TRBV4-3 and TRBJ2-2; either TRBD1 or TRBD2 may fit D (6 bases each). Germline V gene lookup returns CDR1 LGHNA and CDR2 YSLEER. V was shortened by 4 bases and J by 5 bases, with 11 bases between the two germline ends. The CDR3 is made up of 14 amino acids. The CDR3 spells CASSPGAGTGELFF. Written as DNA, the CDR3 is TGCGCCAGCAGCCCGGGGGCGGGGACCGGGGAGCTGTTTTTT.

V and J are TRBV7-9 and TRBJ1-4, with D uncertain. CDR3 length equals 13 residues. Germline values: CDR1 SEHNR, CDR2 FQNEAQ (reference sequence). The V end was cut by 2 bases, the J end by 6 bases, with 7 bases between. CDR3 sequence: CASSLITDEKLFF. CDR3 coding DNA: TGTGCCAGCAGCTTAATAACAGATGAAAAACTGTTTTTT.

The CDR3 nucleotides read TGTGCCAGCAGCAAGACTAGCGGGGGGTTCACCGGGGAGCTGTTTTTT. It specifies CASSKTSGGFTGELFF. V is TRBV7-2 and J is TRBJ2-2, with 13 positions matching TRBD2. The junction had 4 bases not matched to a gene; V was cut back by 5 bases and J by 4 bases. The CDR3 is 16 amino acids. Looked up from germline, CDR1 is SGHTA and CDR2 is FQGNSA.

The chain employs TRBV4-1 and TRBJ2-7; 9 bases align to TRBD2. The V gene's germline CDR1 is MGHRA and CDR2 YSYEKL. Trimming took 0 bases from V and 10 from J; bases not matched to a gene: 16. The CDR3 length is 17 residues. CDR3 protein: CASSQDLGTSLGQLQYF. The CDR3 DNA reads TGCGCCAGCAGCCAAGATCTCGGGACTAGCTTGGGTCAACTCCAGTACTTC.

The chain uses TRBV6-1 and TRBJ1-5; D perhaps matches TRBD1 (6 bases). Germline V lookup: CDR1 MNHNS, CDR2 SASEGT. With 5 bases removed from V and 0 bases from J, the gap between germline ends came to 11 bases. This CDR3 has 15 amino acids. CDR3 amino acids: CASSNQGNSNQPQHF. CDR3 DNA: TGTGCCAGCAGTAACCAGGGGAATAGCAATCAGCCCCAGCATTTT.

The chain uses TRBV14 and TRBJ1-6; perhaps TRBD1 as D (6 bases). This CDR3 has 16 amino acids. Looked up from germline, CDR1 is SGHDN and CDR2 is FVKESK. V was clipped by 3 bases and J by 10 bases, with 19 bases between them. CDR3 in DNA: TGTGCCAGCAGCCAGAGAGTAACAGGGCTGACCTCACCCCTCCACTTT. Its protein is CASSQRVTGLTSPLHF.

J is TRBJ2-2 and V is TRBV5-4; 9 nucleotides agree with TRBD2. The germline CDR1 and CDR2 sequences are SGHNT and YYREEE (reference sequence). Losses at the gene ends were 4 bases for V and 9 bases for J; bases not matched to a gene: 16. CDR3 length: 17 residues. CDR3 amino acids: CASSLPGGRATGRELFF. In DNA form, the CDR3 reads TGTGCCAGCAGCCTCCCCGGCGGGAGGGCGACCGGCCGGGAGCTGTTTTTT.

V is TRBV10-2 and J is TRBJ2-1; D gene unclear. The CDR3 contains 14 residues. CDR1 WSHSY and CDR2 SAAADI come from the germline V gene. V was pared by 7 bases and J by 6 bases, with 16 bases between. The CDR3 DNA is TGCGCCAGCATTCGCTCACTGAACTCCAATGAGCAGTTCTTC. Its protein is CASIRSLNSNEQFF.

The chain joins TRBV25-1 to TRBJ1-4, with D uncertain. V lost 2 bases to trimming and J lost 4 bases, with 8 bases between them. Germline CDR1 MGHDK, CDR2 SYGVNS. The CDR3 consists of 14 residues. DNA for the CDR3: TGTGCCAGCAGTGAACCCGGGAGTAATGAAAAACTGTTTTTT. As protein: CASSEPGSNEKLFF.

Turning to this clone: The sample carries other DNA sequences with the same CDR3. The chain has TRBV10-1 and TRBJ2-7, with D perhaps TRBD1 (5 bases). The V gene's germline CDR1 is WNHNN and CDR2 SYGVQD (reference sequence). Trimming removed 0 bases at V and 5 bases at J, with 11 bases between. The CDR3 extends over 14 amino acids. CDR3 sequence (DNA): TGCGCCAGCAGTGAGTCCAGGGATTTCCACGAGCAGTACTTC. It encodes CASSESRDFHEQYF.

The V and J genes are TRBV15 and TRBJ2-1, with no clear D. This CDR3 has 12 amino acids. Germline CDR1 reads LNHNV; CDR2 reads YYDKDF (reference sequence). Deletions cut 3 bases from V and 8 bases from J, with 8 bases between. CDR3 sequence reads: CATSRGYDEQFF. The CDR3, as DNA: TGTGCCACCAGCAGGGGGTATGATGAGCAGTTCTTC.

This chain connects TRBV30 to TRBJ1-5, with D maybe TRBD1 (5 bases). Per germline, CDR1 GTSNPN and CDR2 SVGIG (reference sequence). The CDR3 is 13 amino acids. CDR3 loop: CAVAGNSNQPQHF. The CDR3 DNA sequence: TGTGCTGTGGCAGGGAATAGCAATCAGCCCCAGCATTTT.

This CDR3 reads CASSLTLDLDTQYF. CDR3 sequence (DNA): TGTGCCAGCAGCTTGACGTTAGATCTGGATACGCAGTATTTT. This sequence joins TRBV5-4 and TRBJ2-3; no definite D call. The V end lost 1 base, the J end lost 6 bases, and 12 bases lay between the germline ends. The CDR3 has 14 residues. Germline assignment: CDR1 SGHNT and CDR2 YYREEE (reference sequence).

The rearrangement links TRBV6-5 to TRBJ1-5; TRBD1 matches 9 bases. V shed 4 bases, J shed 5 bases, and the junction held 9 bases outside the gene matches. The germline CDR1 and CDR2 sequences are MNHEY and SVGAGI. CDR3 length: 16 residues. CDR3 region: CASSLIVGQGYQPQHF. Here the CDR3 DNA reads TGTGCCAGCAGTTTGATTGTGGGACAGGGATATCAGCCCCAGCATTTT.

This clone was found once. The gene calls are TRBV4-3 and TRBJ2-2, with a weak D call TRBD2 (5 bases). Trimming cost V 4 bases and J 6 bases, with 12 bases left between them. This CDR3 is 14 amino acids long. Germline values: CDR1 LGHNA, CDR2 YSLEER. The CDR3, as DNA: TGCGCCAGCAGCCGACTCCTAGCTGCCGGGGAGCTGTTTTTT. Residues: CASSRLLAAGELFF.

The chain couples TRBV11-2 to TRBJ2-7; D unresolved. The CDR3 runs 13 residues. Germline V CDR1 and CDR2: SGHAT, FQNNGV. V shed 2 bases and J shed 3 bases, with 8 bases lying between them. CDR3 in amino acids: CASSLSGLYEQYF. The CDR3 bases are TGTGCCAGCAGCTTATCGGGCCTCTACGAGCAGTACTTC.

The J gene is TRBJ2-7, the V gene TRBV11-2; maybe TRBD2 (5 bases). The CDR3 has 14 residues. V lost 3 bases and J 0 bases, leaving 9 bases between the germline ends. CDR1 is SGHAT and CDR2 is FQNNGV in the germline V gene. DNA for the CDR3: TGTGCCAGCAGCTTTAGGGAGTTCTCCTACGAGCAGTACTTC. Its protein is CASSFREFSYEQYF.